What follows is one T cell receptor beta chain and its context. The V gene lost 5 bases and the J gene lost 4 bases, with 18 bases spanning the gap. The CDR3 runs 16 residues. Looked up from germline, CDR1 is LNHDA and CDR2 is SQIVND (reference sequence). The data derive from a study of blood T cell repertoires in COVID-19. As for the study in general: Sites in the United States, Italy and Spain provided acute and convalescent COVID-19 samples.

The method was immunoSEQ multiplex PCR; TCRdb's version includes in-frame clones alone and lacks a portion of them. Counted here are roughly 190,000 clones, over 80% occurring once; the ten biggest clones make up about 6%. The chain is built from TRBV19 and TRBJ1-3; D possibly corresponds to TRBD1 (5 bases). The specimen was peripheral blood. The sequence derives from a woman aged 40 to 50 with acute or convalescent COVID-19. CDR3 sequence: CASSEGAISGGNTIYF. CDR3 coding DNA: TGTGCCAGTAGTGAAGGGGCAATTAGTGGGGGAAACACCATATATTTT.